This TCR beta chain is drawn from a study of cytomegalovirus exposure and HLA in healthy donors. The wider study: Sequencing of approximately 190 million T cells in an earlier analysis found under 120 million unique TCR beta sequences. Most donors, more than 80% of several hundred genotyped, fell in the Caucasian-associated ancestry cluster.

PCR was performed using 60 Vbeta and 13 Jbeta primers. Clones were read by immunoSEQ multiplex PCR, and TCRdb kept only the in-frame ones, dropping some. The sample has 130,000 to 150,000 clones, over 60% seen once. The CDR3 runs 15 residues. With 4 bases removed from V and 1 base from J, the gap between germline ends came to 11 bases. Germline V gene lookup returns CDR1 SNHLY and CDR2 FYNNEI. The material sequenced was PBMCs. The genes are TRBV2 and TRBJ2-4, with a possible D match to TRBD1 (6 bases). This receptor was identified in a woman younger than 45 in good health and CMV-seronegative. CDR3 loop: CASSGTAGAKNIQYF. DNA for the CDR3: TGTGCCAGCAGTGGGACAGCCGGGGCCAAAAACATTCAGTACTTC.